The 21 T cell receptor beta chains below come from one sample, sequenced in a study of blood T cell repertoires in COVID-19. TCRdb's copy holds only in-frame clones and misses some; the assay was immunoSEQ multiplex PCR. The table has roughly 45,000 clones, more than 75% seen once. Sequencing input: peripheral blood. The receptors were gathered from a woman older than 75 with COVID-19, enrolled during active disease.

The CDR3 spells CSVGFSGKPAQYF. For the CDR3, the DNA is TGCAGCGTGGGGTTCAGCGGAAAACCGGCCCAGTACTTC. The chain recombines TRBV29-1 with TRBJ2-5; D might be TRBD2 (5 bases). Trimming removed 6 bases at V and 9 bases at J, with 20 bases between. CDR1 SQVTM and CDR2 ANQGSEA come from the germline V gene. The CDR3 loop spans 13 amino acids.

This CDR3 is CASSKGQTWAQYF. The CDR3 DNA is TGCGCCAGCAGCAAGGGACAGACGTGGGCCCAGTACTTC. This chain joins TRBV5-1 and TRBJ2-5; 7 bases line up with TRBD1. The V gene's germline CDR1 is SGHRS and CDR2 YFSETQ. This CDR3 contains 13 residues. J was trimmed by 9 bases and V by 4 bases; bases with no gene match: 9.

The genes are TRBV7-3 and TRBJ1-2, with TRBD1 matching 7 bases. Germline V CDR1 and CDR2: SGHTA, FQGTGA. V trimming: 5 bases; J trimming: 7 bases; junction bases outside the gene matches: 10. This CDR3 region has 14 residues. The CDR3 region is CASSDLRGVGGYTF. The DNA for the CDR3 is TGTGCCAGCAGCGATCTCAGGGGGGTGGGTGGCTACACCTTC.

The chain has TRBV3-1 (or the pseudogene TRBV3-2) and TRBJ1-1, with D tentatively TRBD1 (6 bases). Deletions cut 0 bases from V and 5 bases from J, with 13 bases between. Germline lookup yields CDR1 LGHDT and CDR2 YNNKEL (reference sequence). The CDR3 has 15 residues. The CDR3 loop reads CASSQEGLTGTEAFF. DNA of the CDR3: TGTGCCAGCAGCCAAGAGGGGCTAACAGGGACTGAAGCTTTCTTT.

This clone turned up a few times. V and J are TRBV28 and TRBJ2-7; 8 bases agree with TRBD2. CDR3 length equals 15 residues. V shed 3 bases, J shed 2 bases, and the junction held 6 bases outside the gene matches. Germline CDR1 and CDR2: MDHEN and SYDVKM. This chain's CDR3 is CASSFPREGPYEQYF. As DNA, the CDR3 is TGTGCCAGCAGTTTCCCCCGGGAGGGCCCCTACGAGCAGTACTTC.

The V call is TRBV5-6, the J call TRBJ2-7; D call uncertain. The germline CDR1 and CDR2 sequences are SGHDT and YYEEEE. This CDR3 is built from 16 residues. The V end lost 4 bases, the J end lost 0 bases, and 17 bases lay between the germline ends. CDR3 coding DNA: TGTGCCAGCAGCCTCGCAAAGCGACCTGGCTCCTACGAGCAGTACTTC. Translation: CASSLAKRPGSYEQYF.

The gene calls are TRBV27 and TRBJ1-1, with 7 bases matching TRBD1. CDR1 and CDR2 (germline): MNHEY, SMNVEV (reference sequence). The CDR3 totals 15 residues. The V segment lost 6 bases and the J segment 2 bases; nucleotides outside the gene matches: 9. The CDR3 DNA follows: TGTGCCAGCAGGAGGTTGGACAGGCCAAACACTGAAGCTTTCTTT. Translating gives CASRRLDRPNTEAFF.

This clone came up a few times. V usage is TRBV21-1 and J usage is TRBJ2-2; the D call of TRBD1 is as the table states it, not checked on the DNA. TRBV21-1 is noted as a pseudogene. CDR3 length: 14 amino acids. CDR3 in amino acids: CASSKSPDRGRSFF. The CDR3 nucleotides are TGTGCCAGCAGCAAAAGTCCGGACAGGGGAAGGAGTTTTTTT.

The V gene is TRBV28, the J gene TRBJ1-5; 7 bases map to TRBD1. Germline V gives CDR1 MDHEN, CDR2 SYDVKM. The CDR3 contains 17 residues. J gave up 2 bases and V 6 bases, and 13 bases lay outside the gene matches. This CDR3 reads CASRGGWGQIRNQPQHF. The CDR3 DNA follows: TGTGCCAGCAGAGGAGGTTGGGGACAGATCCGCAATCAGCCCCAGCATTTT.

The V gene is TRBV2, the J gene TRBJ1-6; D ambiguous. The CDR3 loop spans 13 amino acids. The V end lost 6 bases, the J end lost 10 bases, and 13 bases lay between the germline ends. CDR1 SNHLY and CDR2 FYNNEI come from the germline V gene. The chain's CDR3 is CASRGQPGSPLHF. The CDR3 DNA follows: TGTGCCAGCAGAGGCCAACCGGGGTCACCCCTCCACTTT.

A few counts support this clone. The chain combines TRBV9 with TRBJ1-2; 7 nucleotides match TRBD1. Unmatched junction bases numbered 13, after V lost 3 bases and J lost 2 bases. This CDR3 is 17 amino acids long. Per the germline V gene, CDR1 is SGDLS and CDR2 is YYNGEE. CDR3 coding DNA: TGTGCCAGCAGCGCCTCCAGCGGGAGCAGGGGGAACTATGGCTACACCTTC. This translates into CASSASSGSRGNYGYTF.

Of note for this clone: At one boundary the junction diverges from the germline segment, which might be a read error. The sample contains more than one DNA sequence encoding this CDR3. This rearrangement joins TRBV28 to TRBJ2-2, with 7 bases that match TRBD1. Germline V gives CDR1 MDHEN, CDR2 SYDVKM. The CDR3 extends over 16 amino acids. CDR3 sequence (DNA): TGCGCCAGCAGTCCCCGACAGGGTTGGTTGCCCGGGGAGCTGTTTTTT. Translated: CASSPRQGWLPGELFF.

V is TRBV14 and J is TRBJ1-4; D not certain. Germline lookup yields CDR1 SGHDN and CDR2 FVKESK. Trimming removed 7 bases from V and 3 bases from J, with 12 bases in between. CDR3 size: 14 residues. The CDR3 here is CASKSLGPNEKLFF. CDR3 in DNA: TGTGCCAGCAAGTCACTGGGCCCTAATGAAAAACTGTTTTTT.

The rearrangement links TRBV19 to TRBJ1-5, with 8 bases identical to TRBD1. CDR3 size: 16 residues. V lost 5 bases to trimming and J lost 3 bases; unmatched junction nucleotides: 9. Germline CDR1 and CDR2: LNHDA and SQIVND (reference sequence). DNA for the CDR3: TGTGCCAGTAGTCGGGGCGACAGGGGAAACAATCAGCCCCAGCATTTT. Translating it yields CASSRGDRGNNQPQHF.

The gene calls are TRBV3-1 (or the pseudogene TRBV3-2) and TRBJ2-2; possibly TRBD1 for D (6 bases). Germline V CDR1 and CDR2: LGHDT, YNNKEL (reference sequence). V dropped 4 bases and J dropped 0 bases, with 9 bases sitting between them. The CDR3 is made up of 15 amino acids. Written as DNA, the CDR3 is TGTGCCAGCAGCCGCGGACAGTCGAACACCGGGGAGCTGTTTTTT. Its protein is CASSRGQSNTGELFF.

J is TRBJ2-1 and V is TRBV29-1, with TRBD1 matching 8 bases. J was trimmed by 9 bases and V by 8 bases; bases with no gene match: 9. The CDR3 is made up of 12 amino acids. CDR1 SQVTM and CDR2 ANQGSEA come from the germline V gene. The CDR3 is CSTYRGYGEQFF. The CDR3 coding sequence is TGCAGCACTTACAGGGGGTATGGTGAGCAGTTCTTC.

V is TRBV13 and J is TRBJ2-7, with a possible D match to TRBD2 (5 bases). V was clipped by 1 base and J by 6 bases, with 16 bases between them. The CDR3 runs to 15 residues. CDR1 and CDR2 from the germline V gene are PRHDT and FYEKMQ (reference sequence). This CDR3 reads CASSLVHEGLREQYF. The CDR3, as DNA: TGTGCCAGCAGCTTAGTTCACGAGGGTCTTCGCGAGCAGTACTTC.

For the CDR3, the DNA is TGTGCCAGCAGCAACAGGGGGCGAGGGAATGAGCAGTTCTTC. This encodes CASSNRGRGNEQFF. The genes are TRBV5-6 and TRBJ2-1, with 9 bases aligning to TRBD1. The CDR3 sequence is 14 residues long. Looked up from germline, CDR1 is SGHDT and CDR2 is YYEEEE. V was clipped by 4 bases and J by 7 bases; unmatched bases: 6.

The chain has TRBV2 and TRBJ1-2; D is uncertain. With 3 bases removed from V and 8 bases from J, the gap between germline ends came to 16 bases. The CDR3 extends over 14 amino acids. The V gene's germline CDR1 is SNHLY and CDR2 FYNNEI. The CDR3 is CASSDERRRKGYTF. In nucleotides, the CDR3 is TGTGCCAGCAGTGACGAACGAAGGCGGAAGGGCTACACCTTC.

V gene TRBV3-1 (or the pseudogene TRBV3-2) combines with J gene TRBJ1-1; the match to TRBD1 covers 7 bases. Germline CDR1 and CDR2: LGHDT and YNNKEL (reference sequence). This CDR3 spans 18 amino acids. The V and J ends lost 0 bases and 0 bases, in that order; junction bases with no gene match: 10. The CDR3 protein is CASSQDRSRTGMNTEAFF. The CDR3 DNA follows: TGTGCCAGCAGCCAAGATAGGTCCCGGACAGGTATGAACACTGAAGCTTTCTTT.

J is TRBJ2-5 and V is TRBV7-2; 7 bases fit TRBD1. This CDR3 is 12 amino acids long. Germline values: CDR1 SGHTA, CDR2 FQGNSA. Unmatched junction bases numbered 1, after V lost 4 bases and J lost 5 bases. CDR3 sequence reads: CASSWGQETQYF. CDR3 in DNA: TGTGCCAGCAGCTGGGGACAGGAGACCCAGTACTTC.